This is a list of T cell receptor beta chains from one sample in a study of shared clonotypes between healthy human individuals. TCRdb keeps only in-frame clones here, not all; method: immunoSEQ multiplex PCR. In the table there are roughly 2 million clones, around 95% of which are singletons. The source material was naive CD4+ T cells sorted from blood. The receptors come from a man aged 18 to 29 in good health. Each CDR3 is given with its conserved first and last residue. The D gene is left open where the match is weak. The size field is filled for only some rows; it gives once, few, many or a size class.

abundance,j_gene,d_gene,v_gene,len,CDR3nt,CDR3aa
-,TRBJ2-5,-,TRBV10-3,15,TGTGCCATCAGTGAGTCGGAAGCTAGCCAAGAGACCCAGTACTTC,CAISESEASQETQYF
-,TRBJ2-2,-,TRBV4-1,12,TGCGCCAGCAGCTACCCTGCCGGGGAGCTGTTTTTT,CASSYPAGELFF
once,TRBJ1-3,-,TRBV5-1,16,TGCGCCAGCAGCTTGGCCGCGTCAGGTGCTGGAAACACCATATATTTT,CASSLAASGAGNTIYF
-,TRBJ2-4,TRBD1,TRBV28,15,TGTGCCAGCAGTTCCCAGGGGGTTGCCAAAAACATTCAGTACTTC,CASSSQGVAKNIQYF
-,TRBJ2-1,-,TRBV19,15,TGTGCCAGTAGTCCCTATGTCGGGGCCTCCAATGAGCAGTTCTTC,CASSPYVGASNEQFF
-,TRBJ2-7,-,TRBV11-3,16,TGTGCCAGCAGCTTCTTCGTATCGGGGACCTCTGGGGAGCAGTACTTC,CASSFFVSGTSGEQYF
-,TRBJ2-7,-,TRBV7-9,18,TGTGCCAGCAGCCCCCTGTTCGGACGGAGGGGCCAGGTGTACGAGCAGTACTTC,CASSPLFGRRGQVYEQYF
once,TRBJ1-5,-,TRBV7-2,18,TGTGCCAGCAGCTTAAAGGCTGGGCTTGAAGGTTCCAATCAGCCCCAGCATTTT,CASSLKAGLEGSNQPQHF
-,TRBJ2-7,TRBD1,TRBV29-1,11,TGCAGCGCTGTGACAGGGAACGAGCAGTACTTC,CSAVTGNEQYF
once,TRBJ1-2,-,TRBV4-1,14,TGCGCCAGCAGCCAGGCAGGGTTGGGCTATGGCTACACCTTC,CASSQAGLGYGYTF
-,TRBJ2-6,-,TRBV30,14,TGTGCCTGGAGTGAAAAATCTGGGGCCAACGTCCTGACTTTC,CAWSEKSGANVLTF
-,TRBJ2-5,TRBD2,TRBV5-4,15,TGTGCCAGCAGCCAGAGAGCGGGGGGGCAAGAGACCCAGTACTTC,CASSQRAGGQETQYF
-,TRBJ1-1,-,TRBV7-2,14,TGTGCCAGCAGCTTAGGCGGGGGAATCACTGAAGCTTTCTTT,CASSLGGGITEAFF
-,TRBJ1-4,-,TRBV30,14,TGTGCCTGGAGTCGGGGTCAGGGCGGCGAAAAACTGTTTTTT,CAWSRGQGGEKLFF
-,TRBJ1-6,TRBD1,TRBV27,16,TGTGCCAGCAGTTTAGGACAGGGGGTCCCGTATTCTAGACTCCACTTT,CASSLGQGVPYSRLHF
-,TRBJ2-5,-,TRBV6-1,13,TGTGCCAGCCAGACGGGGGACCAAGAGACCCAGTACTTC,CASQTGDQETQYF
-,TRBJ1-2,-,TRBV10-3,14,TGTGCCATCAACCGAGAGAGCCAGGGCTATGGCTACACCTTC,CAINRESQGYGYTF